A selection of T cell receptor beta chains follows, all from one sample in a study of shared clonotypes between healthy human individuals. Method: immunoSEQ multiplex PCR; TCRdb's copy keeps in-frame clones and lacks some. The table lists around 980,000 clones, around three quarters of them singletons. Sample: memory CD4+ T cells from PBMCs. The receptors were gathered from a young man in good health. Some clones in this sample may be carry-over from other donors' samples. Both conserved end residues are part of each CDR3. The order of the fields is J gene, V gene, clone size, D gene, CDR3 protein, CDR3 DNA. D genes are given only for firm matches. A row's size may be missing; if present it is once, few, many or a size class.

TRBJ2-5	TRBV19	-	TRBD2	CASSPGGLETQYF	TGTGCCAGTAGTCCGGGAGGGCTCGAGACCCAGTACTTC
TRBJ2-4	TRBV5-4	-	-	CASSSRRGLAKNIQYF	TGTGCCAGCAGCAGCAGGAGGGGCTTAGCCAAAAACATTCAGTACTTC
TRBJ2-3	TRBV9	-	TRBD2	CASSTQLAGSTDTQYF	TGTGCCAGCAGCACCCAACTAGCGGGGAGCACAGATACGCAGTATTTT
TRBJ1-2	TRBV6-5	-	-	CASSYYSLGQDYGYTF	TGTGCCAGCAGTTACTATTCCTTGGGGCAAGACTATGGCTACACCTTC
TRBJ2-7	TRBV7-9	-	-	CASSFGGTLYEQYF	TGTGCCAGCAGCTTCGGCGGGACCCTATACGAGCAGTACTTC
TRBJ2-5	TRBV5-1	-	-	CASSSGGQGGETQYF	TGCGCCAGCAGCTCAGGGGGGCAGGGCGGAGAGACCCAGTACTTC
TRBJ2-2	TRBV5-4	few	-	CASSWLPKHRGAVF	TGTGCCAGCAGCTGGCTACCCAAACACCGGGGAGCTGTTTTT
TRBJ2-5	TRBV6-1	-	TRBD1	CASSLQGDKTQYF	TGTGCCAGCAGTCTCCAGGGGGATAAGACCCAGTACTTC
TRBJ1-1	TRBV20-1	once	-	CSPGKAEAFF	TGCAGCCCCGGGAAGGCTGAAGCTTTCTTT
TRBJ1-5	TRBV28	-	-	CASSSYGQPQHF	TGTGCCAGCAGCTCATACGGTCAGCCCCAGCATTTT
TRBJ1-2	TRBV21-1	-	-	CASSKVGHPNYGYTF	TGTGCCAGCAGCAAAGTCGGACACCCAAACTATGGCTACACCTTC
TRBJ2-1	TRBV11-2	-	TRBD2	CASSARLAASYNEQFF	TGTGCCAGCAGCGCCAGACTAGCGGCCTCCTACAATGAGCAGTTCTTC
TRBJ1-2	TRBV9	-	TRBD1	CASSVDRGRYNYGYTF	TGTGCCAGCAGCGTAGACAGGGGACGGTATAACTATGGCTACACCTTC
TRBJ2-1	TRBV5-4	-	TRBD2	CASSLLAGGIYNEQFF	TGTGCCAGCAGCTTATTAGCGGGAGGGATCTACAATGAGCAGTTCTTC
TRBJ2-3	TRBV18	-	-	CASSPGPSSDTQYF	TGTGCCAGCTCACCGGGCCCCTCTTCAGATACGCAGTATTTT
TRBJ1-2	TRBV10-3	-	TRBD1	CAISVAGTANYGYTF	TGTGCCATCAGTGTAGCCGGGACAGCTAACTATGGCTACACCTTC
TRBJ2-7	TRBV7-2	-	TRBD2	CASSRTSDYEQYF	TGTGCCAGCAGCAGGACTAGCGACTACGAGCAGTACTTC
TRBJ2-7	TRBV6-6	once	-	CASSLGLAYEQYF	TGTGCCAGCAGTTTAGGGTTGGCCTACGAGCAGTACTTC